These 26 T cell receptor beta chains share one sample of origin, sequenced in a study of regulatory T cells in long-lasting Graves disease. Time point denoted: newly diagnosed GD, antithyroid drugs for less than 3 months. RNA extracted from PBMCs served as the sequencing template. The TCR beta library used iRepertoire HTBI primers with Arm-PCR amplification of CDR3. Each CDR3 protein gets one entry after TCRdb re-called the multiplex PCR reads with MiXCR. This sample has around 250,000 distinct CDR3 sequences; approximately 16% occur once, and the top ten carry roughly a fifth. The sample in question was peripheral blood mononuclear cells (PBMCs), obtained at new diagnosis, from a patient treated with antithyroid drugs. Receptors were obtained from a female donor with Graves disease.

V gene TRBV7-9 combines with J gene TRBJ2-2, with 10 bases aligning to TRBD2. This CDR3 is built from 17 residues. Germline V gene lookup returns CDR1 SEHNR and CDR2 FQNEAQ (reference sequence). J was trimmed by 3 bases and V by 3 bases; bases with no gene match: 7. The CDR3 loop is CASSLIGGLAYTGELFF. DNA of the CDR3: TGTGCCAGCAGCTTGATTGGGGGACTAGCGTACACCGGGGAGCTGTTTTTT.

This clonotype was found many times. The rearrangement joins TRBV28 to TRBJ2-3, with 11 bases fitting TRBD2. CDR3 length: 15 amino acids. Germline V gene lookup returns CDR1 MDHEN and CDR2 SYDVKM. V was clipped by 3 bases and J by 6 bases; unmatched bases: 5. The chain's CDR3 is CASSFSGRAFDTQYF. DNA of the CDR3: TGTGCCAGCAGTTTTAGCGGGAGGGCCTTCGATACGCAGTATTTT.

This clonotype was picked up many times. The chain links TRBV7-2 to TRBJ2-3; 7 bases are a match to TRBD2. The CDR3 sequence is 15 residues long. The germline gives CDR1 SGHTA, CDR2 FQGNSA. Germline trimming cut 2 bases from V and 1 base from J; bases unmatched to any gene: 3. The CDR3 sequence: CASSLREGRTDTQYF. For the CDR3, the DNA is TGTGCCAGCAGCTTAAGGGAGGGCCGCACAGATACGCAGTATTTT.

With regard to this clonotype: Since a much larger clone is just one base distant, this may be a read error. The chain links TRBV6-1 to TRBJ1-1, with D possibly TRBD1 on 6 matching bases. In germline, CDR1 is MNHNS, CDR2 SASEGT. The CDR3 is made up of 13 amino acids. V was clipped by 6 bases and J by 1 base, with 9 bases between them. The CDR3 nucleotides are TGTGCCAGCAGCACCAGGGGGAACACTGAAGCTTTCTTT. This sequence encodes CASSTRGNTEAFF.

This clonotype was counted many times. This chain connects TRBV14 to TRBJ2-7; 8 nucleotides agree with TRBD1. V shed 5 bases, J shed 8 bases, and the junction held 5 bases outside the gene matches. Germline V gene sequence: CDR1 SGHDN, CDR2 FVKESK. The CDR3 loop spans 12 amino acids. The CDR3 protein is CASSTPGGQQYF. The CDR3 bases are TGTGCCAGCAGCACCCCAGGGGGCCAGCAGTACTTC.

This clonotype was counted many times. The chain has TRBV27 and TRBJ2-6, with unresolved D. CDR1 is MNHEY, CDR2 SMNVEV, per germline (reference sequence). This CDR3 contains 15 residues. Trimming removed 3 bases from V and 0 bases from J, with 6 bases in between. In nucleotides, the CDR3 is TGTGCCAGCAGTTTTATAGGCTCTGGGGCCAACGTCCTGACTTTC. The encoded protein is CASSFIGSGANVLTF.

The genes are TRBV10-3 and TRBJ2-1; TRBD2 agrees at 13 bases. The CDR3 extends over 14 amino acids. Germline V gene sequence: CDR1 ENHRY, CDR2 SYGVKD. V dropped 10 bases and J dropped 8; count of bases not matched to a gene: 8. CDR3: CASKIGLAGDEQFF. The CDR3 DNA follows: TGTGCCAGCAAAATCGGACTAGCGGGAGATGAGCAGTTCTTC.

This clonotype occurred many times. The chain recombines TRBV5-5 with TRBJ2-5, with 12 bases lining up with TRBD1. This CDR3 region has 15 residues. Germline V gene data show CDR1 as SGHKS and CDR2 as YYEKEE (reference sequence). Trimming at V came to 4 bases and at J to 5 bases, leaving 6 bases not matched to a gene. CDR3 DNA: TGTGCCAGCAGCGGGGGGACAGGGGGCGAGGAGACCCAGTACTTC. It is translated as CASSGGTGGEETQYF.

This clonotype was seen at least ten times. The CDR3 spells CASSSGDRGQETQYF. The CDR3 nucleotides are TGTGCCAGCAGCTCGGGGGACAGGGGGCAAGAGACCCAGTACTTC. This chain joins TRBV11-2 and TRBJ2-5, with TRBD1 matching over 11 bases. The CDR3 totals 15 residues. The germline gives CDR1 SGHAT, CDR2 FQNNGV. With V trimmed by 4 bases and J by 2 bases, 3 bases remained unmatched.

Remarks on this clonotype: This may arise from a read error, as a much more abundant clone is one base away. The rearrangement links TRBV30 to TRBJ2-3; TRBD2 matches 7 bases. The V and J ends lost 5 bases and 1 base, in that order; junction bases with no gene match: 9. The CDR3 has 15 residues. Looked up from germline, CDR1 is GTSNPN and CDR2 is SVGIG (reference sequence). CDR3 region: CAWGRNAGGTDTQYF. The CDR3 coding sequence is TGTGCCTGGGGTAGGAATGCGGGGGGCACAGATACGCAGTATTTT. The whole variable domain, filled in from reference TRBV30 and TRBJ2-3, reads SQTIHQWPATLVQPVGSPLSLECTVEGTSNPNLYWYRQAAGRGLQLLFYSVGIGQISSEVPQNLSASRPQDRQFILSSKKLLLSDSGFYLCAWGRNAGGTDTQYFGPGTRLTVL.

This clonotype has more than one count but fewer than ten. The chain recombines TRBV4-3 with TRBJ1-2, with 8 bases that match TRBD1. This CDR3 comprises 17 residues. Germline assignment: CDR1 LGHNA and CDR2 YSLEER. Trimming took 0 bases from V and 4 from J; bases not matched to a gene: 10. The CDR3 sequence is CASSQEPAGGAGYGYTF. Here the CDR3 DNA reads TGCGCCAGCAGCCAAGAGCCCGCAGGGGGCGCCGGCTATGGCTACACCTTC.

This clonotype was found a few times. V is TRBV4-3 and J is TRBJ2-3, with TRBD2 matching 9 bases. Germline-derived CDR1 and CDR2 are LGHNA and YSLEER. Unmatched junction bases numbered 5, after V lost 0 bases and J lost 1 base. CDR3 length: 17 residues. As DNA, the CDR3 is TGCGCCAGCAGCCAAGAAGGCGGGAGGGCGCGCACAGATACGCAGTATTTT. Encoded protein: CASSQEGGRARTDTQYF.

This clonotype was detected a few times. The CDR3 nucleotides read TGCGCCAGCAGCCAAGAAGGGCAGACTTATGGCTACACCTTC. Protein: CASSQEGQTYGYTF. This chain joins TRBV4-3 and TRBJ1-2; D not resolved. The CDR3 loop spans 14 amino acids. In germline, CDR1 is LGHNA, CDR2 YSLEER. Trimming left V 0 bases short and J 5 bases short, with 10 bases between.

The DNA of the CDR3 is TGTGCCAGCAGTGGGACGGAGGGCACTGAAGCTTTCTTT. The encoded protein is CASSGTEGTEAFF. The V call is TRBV2, the J call TRBJ1-1; D not certain. Germline CDR1 and CDR2: SNHLY and FYNNEI. The CDR3 covers 13 residues. Trimming took off 4 bases at V and 4 bases at J, with 10 bases between the two ends.

In this sample, this clonotype turned up many times. J is TRBJ2-5 and V is TRBV7-8; D unclear. From germline, CDR1 is SGHVS and CDR2 FQNEAQ. The CDR3 spans 14 residues. V lost 1 base to trimming and J lost 2 bases, with 8 bases between them. The CDR3 region has the DNA TGTGCCAGCAGCTTAGATGCACCTCAAGAGACCCAGTACTTC. Translating it yields CASSLDAPQETQYF. The variable domain in full, completed from reference TRBV7-8 and TRBJ2-5, reads GAGVSQSPRYKVAKRGQDVALRCDPISGHVSLFWYQQALGQGPEFLTYFQNEAQLDKSGLPSDRFFAERPEGSVSTLKIQRTQQEDSAVYLCASSLDAPQETQYFGPGTRLLVL.

This clonotype was observed at least ten times. The chain uses TRBV19 and TRBJ1-4; D gene uncertain. The CDR3 loop spans 14 amino acids. Trimming left V 6 bases short and J 8 bases short, with 16 bases between. Germline V lookup: CDR1 LNHDA, CDR2 SQIVND (reference sequence). CDR3 amino acids: CASSKQTVGEKLFF. As DNA, the CDR3 is TGTGCCAGTAGCAAACAGACCGTTGGCGAAAAACTGTTTTTT.

The genes are TRBV6-1 and TRBJ1-1; D is unclear. The germline V gene has CDR1 MNHNS and CDR2 SASEGT. This CDR3 has 13 residues. V was trimmed by 5 bases and J by 4 bases, leaving 11 bases between them. The CDR3, as DNA: TGTGCCAGCAGTCCGCTGGCCCCCACTGAAGCTTTCTTT. Residues: CASSPLAPTEAFF.

This clonotype was seen repeatedly, ten times or more. The chain joins TRBV12-3 or TRBV12-4 to TRBJ1-3; no firm D call. The CDR3 has 11 amino acids. V was trimmed by 1 base and J by 8 bases, leaving 3 bases between them. This CDR3 reads CASSLGDTIYF. CDR3 coding DNA: TGTGCCAGCAGTTTAGGGGACACCATATATTTT.

This clonotype has a count of ten or more. The V call is TRBV5-1, the J call TRBJ2-1, with 13 nucleotides matching TRBD2. The CDR3 runs to 16 residues. The junction had 4 bases not matched to a gene; V was cut back by 0 bases and J by 7 bases. CDR1 is SGHRS and CDR2 is YFSETQ in the germline V gene. In nucleotides, the CDR3 is TGCGCCAGCAGCTTGGGGACTAGCGGGAGAGGAAATGAGCAGTTCTTC. Translation: CASSLGTSGRGNEQFF.

This clonotype was counted at least ten times. The DNA for the CDR3 is TGTGCCAGCAGCTTAACCGACAGGGGGGACGAGCAGTACTTC. It translates to CASSLTDRGDEQYF. The genes are TRBV7-9 and TRBJ2-7, with 9 positions matching TRBD1. There are 14 residues in the CDR3. Germline CDR1 SEHNR, CDR2 FQNEAQ (reference sequence). Trimming removed 2 bases from V and 5 bases from J; junction bases left unmatched: 4.

For this clonotype: At one end, the junction sequence differs from germline, possibly due to a read error. The chain couples TRBV5-1 to TRBJ2-3; 10 nucleotides line up with TRBD1. CDR1 is SGHRS, CDR2 YFSETQ, per germline. The CDR3 is 15 amino acids. CDR3 amino acids: CASSKTGGEVDTHYF. CDR3 coding DNA: TGCGCCAGCAGCAAGACAGGGGGCGAGGTAGATACGCACTATTTT.

Worth noting for this clonotype: A far bigger clonotype differs at one base, so this is likely a read error. V is TRBV11-2 and J is TRBJ2-1, with TRBD2 identical over 9 bases. Trimming removed 2 bases from V and 13 bases from J; junction bases left unmatched: 12. This CDR3 is 15 amino acids long. Per germline, CDR1 SGHAT and CDR2 FQNNGV. The CDR3 DNA sequence: TGTGCCAGCAGCTTACGAGTAGCGGGAGTAGAGACCCAGTTCTTC. Translating gives CASSLRVAGVETQFF.

This clonotype was recorded at least ten times. The chain uses TRBV9 and TRBJ1-1; D perhaps matches TRBD1 (5 bases). Trimming pared 5 bases from V and 4 bases from J, leaving 12 bases between. CDR1 is SGDLS and CDR2 is YYNGEE in the germline V gene. The CDR3 spans 13 residues. The CDR3 reads CASSGGEGTEAFF. The CDR3 DNA reads TGTGCCAGCAGTGGGGGGGAGGGCACTGAAGCTTTCTTT.

This clonotype was recorded at least ten times. This chain joins TRBV20-1 and TRBJ2-3, with 9 bases matching TRBD1. The CDR3 totals 14 residues. Germline V gene lookup returns CDR1 DFQATT and CDR2 SNEGSKA (reference sequence). J gave up 7 bases and V 3 bases, and 8 bases lay outside the gene matches. The CDR3 nucleotides are TGCAGTGCTAGTACGGACAGGGGACGGAATACGCAGTATTTT. Its translation is CSASTDRGRNTQYF.

This clonotype has ten or more counts. The gene calls are TRBV5-1 and TRBJ2-2; D not resolved. The CDR3 covers 15 residues. Trimming pared 4 bases from V and 3 bases from J, leaving 13 bases between. Looked up from germline, CDR1 is SGHRS and CDR2 is YFSETQ. The chain's CDR3 is CASSVAQEHTGELFF. For the CDR3, the DNA is TGCGCCAGCAGCGTCGCTCAGGAACACACCGGGGAGCTGTTTTTT. The complete variable domain, with remaining parts taken from reference TRBV5-1 and TRBJ2-2, reads KAGVTQTPRYLIKTRGQQVTLSCSPISGHRSVSWYQQTPGQGLQFLFEYFSETQRNKGNFPGRFSGRQFSNSRSEMNVSTLELGDSALYLCASSVAQEHTGELFFGEGSRLTVL.

At least ten counts were recorded for this clonotype. The rearrangement uses TRBV18 and TRBJ2-2, with D possibly being TRBD2 (6 bases). Germline loops: CDR1 KGHSH, CDR2 LQKENI. Trimming took 6 bases from V and 2 from J, leaving 13 bases between them. This CDR3 spans 15 amino acids. CDR3 in amino acids: CASSRQRANTGELFF. The CDR3 region has the DNA TGTGCCAGCTCGCGCCAGCGGGCCAACACCGGGGAGCTGTTTTTT.